A single sample gave rise to the 12 T cell receptor beta chains below, sequenced in a study of long-term antiretroviral therapy in people with HIV. It was version v3.0 of the immunoSEQ assay that was run at survey level. Here immunoSEQ multiplex PCR was the method, and the copy in TCRdb shows in-frame clones only, minus some. The profile covers about 37,000 clones, with around four fifths appearing a single time and roughly 6.3% taken by the ten largest. The starting material was unsorted PBMCs, obtained 1 year after starting antiretroviral therapy. Source of these receptors: a man aged 18 to 30 with HIV.

This chain uses TRBV10-3 with TRBJ2-2, with D perhaps TRBD2 (6 bases). CDR1 and CDR2 from the germline V gene are ENHRY and SYGVKD. The V end was cut by 2 bases, the J end by 6 bases, with 16 bases between. The length of the CDR3 is 16 residues. CDR3 protein: CAISEGGSAGPGELFF. The DNA of the CDR3 is TGTGCCATCAGTGAGGGAGGGTCAGCTGGGCCCGGGGAGCTGTTTTTT.

The chain carries TRBV29-1 and TRBJ2-7; D is unresolved. Germline V gives CDR1 SQVTM, CDR2 ANQGSEA. The CDR3 runs to 11 residues. V lost 6 bases and J 2 bases, leaving 8 bases between the germline ends. The CDR3 DNA follows: TGCAGCGTCCGGTTCACCTACGAGCAGTACTTC. Protein product: CSVRFTYEQYF.

In DNA, the CDR3 is TGTGCCAGCAGCTCGGCCCGGGGGGAGACCCAGTACTTC. This sequence encodes CASSSARGETQYF. The rearrangement uses TRBV7-6 and TRBJ2-5, with D perhaps matching TRBD2 (6 bases). The CDR3 contains 13 residues. The V and J ends lost 4 bases and 5 bases respectively, with 11 bases between them. Germline V gives CDR1 SGHVS, CDR2 FNYEAQ.

This rearrangement joins TRBV6-6 to TRBJ1-2; 9 positions match TRBD1. The CDR3 consists of 13 residues. Germline CDR1 is MNHNY and CDR2 is SVGAGI (reference sequence). The V segment lost 6 bases and the J segment 5 bases; nucleotides outside the gene matches: 4. DNA of the CDR3: TGTGCCAGCAGACTCGGACAGGGGTATGGCTACACCTTC. Its translation is CASRLGQGYGYTF.

The chain carries TRBV27 and TRBJ2-7; 7 bases agree with TRBD2. Unmatched junction bases numbered 6, after V lost 3 bases and J lost 4 bases. CDR1 MNHEY and CDR2 SMNVEV come from the germline V gene (reference sequence). CDR3 length: 14 residues. In DNA, the CDR3 is TGTGCCAGCAGTTTCGCGGGAGTTCCGTACGAGCAGTACTTC. Translated, it gives CASSFAGVPYEQYF.

The genes are TRBV14 and TRBJ1-2; 7 bases line up with TRBD1. CDR1 is SGHDN, CDR2 FVKESK, per germline. The ends lost 0 bases at V and 4 bases at J; junction bases unmatched: 11. The CDR3 has 17 amino acids. The CDR3 bases are TGTGCCAGCAGCCAAGAGCCGACAGGGCCCCACCCCTATGGCTACACCTTC. Amino acids: CASSQEPTGPHPYGYTF.

The chain couples TRBV5-1 to TRBJ1-5; TRBD1 might be the D (5 bases). Germline CDR1 is SGHRS and CDR2 is YFSETQ. This CDR3 is built from 14 residues. V was trimmed by 1 base and J by 8 bases, leaving 13 bases between them. This chain's CDR3 is CASSLNGGSEPQHF. CDR3 nucleotide sequence: TGCGCCAGCAGCTTGAACGGGGGGAGTGAGCCCCAGCATTTT.

The chain uses TRBV5-1 and TRBJ1-1, with a tentative D call TRBD1 (5 bases). Deletions cut 0 bases from V and 1 base from J, with 7 bases between. This CDR3 spans 14 amino acids. Germline V gene data show CDR1 as SGHRS and CDR2 as YFSETQ. CDR3 protein: CASSLAGGNTEAFF. CDR3 in DNA: TGCGCCAGCAGCTTGGCTGGGGGGAACACTGAAGCTTTCTTT.

The V gene is TRBV19, the J gene TRBJ1-6, with TRBD1 identical over 10 bases. V shed 5 bases, J shed 9 bases, and the junction held 7 bases outside the gene matches. The CDR3 is 15 amino acids. Germline values: CDR1 LNHDA, CDR2 SQIVND (reference sequence). This chain's CDR3 is CASSFSGTGVSPLHF. CDR3 DNA sequence: TGTGCCAGTAGTTTCTCCGGGACAGGGGTTTCACCCCTCCACTTT.

This clone was found once. The CDR3 nucleotides read TGTGCCAGCAGTTACGGGACCTACAATGAGCAGTTCTTC. It yields the protein CASSYGTYNEQFF. The chain has TRBV6-5 and TRBJ2-1; unclear D gene. This CDR3 is 13 amino acids long. Trimming stripped 2 bases from V and 2 bases from J, with 4 bases between. Per the germline V gene, CDR1 is MNHEY and CDR2 is SVGAGI.

The chain is built from TRBV28 and TRBJ1-5, with 8 bases identical to TRBD1. The germline CDR1 and CDR2 sequences are MDHEN and SYDVKM. V lost 2 bases, J lost 5 bases, and 8 bases stayed unmatched. There are 16 residues in the CDR3. CDR3 in DNA: TGTGCCAGCAGTTTAGCGGGCAGGGGGCCAGATCAGCCCCAGCATTTT. As protein: CASSLAGRGPDQPQHF.

The chain has TRBV15 and TRBJ1-2, with 8 bases lining up with TRBD1. Trimming removed 0 bases from V and 6 bases from J; junction bases left unmatched: 12. The CDR3 runs 17 residues. The germline V gene has CDR1 LNHNV and CDR2 YYDKDF (reference sequence). The CDR3 nucleotides read TGTGCCACCAGCAGAGATCTTCTGGGCAGGGGGCGTGATGGCTACACCTTC. Translation gives CATSRDLLGRGRDGYTF.